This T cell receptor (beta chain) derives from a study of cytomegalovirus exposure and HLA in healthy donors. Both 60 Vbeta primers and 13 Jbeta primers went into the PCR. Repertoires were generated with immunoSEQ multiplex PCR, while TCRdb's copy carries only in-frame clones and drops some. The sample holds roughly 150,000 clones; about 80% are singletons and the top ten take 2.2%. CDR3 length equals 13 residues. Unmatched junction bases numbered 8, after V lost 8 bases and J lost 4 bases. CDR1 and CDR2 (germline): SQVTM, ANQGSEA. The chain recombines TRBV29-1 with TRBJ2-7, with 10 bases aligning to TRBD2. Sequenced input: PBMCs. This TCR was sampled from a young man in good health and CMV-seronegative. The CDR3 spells CSRSGRARYEQYF. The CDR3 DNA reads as TGCAGCCGCAGCGGGAGGGCCAGGTACGAGCAGTACTTC.